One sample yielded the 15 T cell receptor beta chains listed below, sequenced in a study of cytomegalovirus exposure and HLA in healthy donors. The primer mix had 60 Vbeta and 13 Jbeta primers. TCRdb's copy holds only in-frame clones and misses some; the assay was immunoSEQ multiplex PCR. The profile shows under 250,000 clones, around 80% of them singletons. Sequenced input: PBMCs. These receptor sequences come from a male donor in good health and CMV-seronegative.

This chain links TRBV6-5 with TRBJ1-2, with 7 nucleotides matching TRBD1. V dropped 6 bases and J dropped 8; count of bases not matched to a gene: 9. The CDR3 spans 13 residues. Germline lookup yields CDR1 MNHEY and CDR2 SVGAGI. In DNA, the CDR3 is TGTGCCAGCAGCTACCGTGGACAGGAGGGCTACACCTTC. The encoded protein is CASSYRGQEGYTF.

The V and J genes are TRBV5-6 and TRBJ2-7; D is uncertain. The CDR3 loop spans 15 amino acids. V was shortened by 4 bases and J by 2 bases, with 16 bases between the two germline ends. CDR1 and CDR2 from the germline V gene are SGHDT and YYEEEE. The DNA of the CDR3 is TGTGCCAGCAGCCCGATGAAAGCGTATCCCTACGAGCAGTACTTC. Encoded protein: CASSPMKAYPYEQYF.

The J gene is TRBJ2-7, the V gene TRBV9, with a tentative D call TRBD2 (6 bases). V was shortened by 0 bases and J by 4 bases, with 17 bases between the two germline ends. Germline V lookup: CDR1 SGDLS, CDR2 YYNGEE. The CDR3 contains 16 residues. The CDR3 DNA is TGTGCCAGCAGCGTAGAGCCTGGGGGAGGAGGATACGAGCAGTACTTC. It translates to CASSVEPGGGGYEQYF.

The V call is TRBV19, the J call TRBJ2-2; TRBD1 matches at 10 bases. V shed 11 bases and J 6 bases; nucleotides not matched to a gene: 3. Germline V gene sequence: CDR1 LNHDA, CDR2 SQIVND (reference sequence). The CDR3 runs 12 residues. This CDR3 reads CAGGQGAGELFF. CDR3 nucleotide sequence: TGTGCCGGCGGACAGGGGGCCGGGGAGCTGTTTTTT.

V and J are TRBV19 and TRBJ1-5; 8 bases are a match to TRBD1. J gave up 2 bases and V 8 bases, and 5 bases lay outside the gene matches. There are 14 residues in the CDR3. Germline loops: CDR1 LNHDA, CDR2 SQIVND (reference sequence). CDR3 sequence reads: CASAGGGRNQPQHF. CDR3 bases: TGTGCCAGTGCAGGGGGCGGTCGCAATCAGCCCCAGCATTTT.

The CDR3 nucleotides read TGTGCCAGTACCATTAGCGGGAACTCCTACAATGAGCAGTTCTTC. This encodes CASTISGNSYNEQFF. The chain has TRBV19 and TRBJ2-1; TRBD2 aligns across 8 bases. With V trimmed by 7 bases and J by 0 bases, 5 bases remained unmatched. Germline CDR1 and CDR2: LNHDA and SQIVND (reference sequence). CDR3 size: 15 residues.

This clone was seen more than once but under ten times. The CDR3, as DNA: TGTGCCAGCAGCCCAGCCCCCAGGACTAACTCCTACGAGCAGTACTTC. This sequence encodes CASSPAPRTNSYEQYF. The chain links TRBV7-9 to TRBJ2-7; maybe TRBD2 (6 bases). The length of the CDR3 is 16 residues. The V and J ends lost 5 bases and 0 bases respectively, with 17 bases between them. Germline loops: CDR1 SEHNR, CDR2 FQNEAQ (reference sequence). The full variable domain, its missing parts supplied by reference TRBV7-9 and TRBJ2-7, is DTGVSQNPRHKITKRGQNVTFRCDPISEHNRLYWYRQTLGQGPEFLTYFQNEAQLEKSRLLSDRFSAERPKGSFSTLEIQRTEQGDSAMYLCASSPAPRTNSYEQYFGPGTRLTVT.

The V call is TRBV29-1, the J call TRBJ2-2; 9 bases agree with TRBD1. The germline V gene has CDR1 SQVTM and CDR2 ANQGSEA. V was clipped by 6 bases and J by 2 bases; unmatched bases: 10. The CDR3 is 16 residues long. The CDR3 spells CSVNGDREQNTGELFF. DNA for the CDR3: TGCAGCGTGAACGGGGACAGGGAGCAAAACACCGGGGAGCTGTTTTTT.

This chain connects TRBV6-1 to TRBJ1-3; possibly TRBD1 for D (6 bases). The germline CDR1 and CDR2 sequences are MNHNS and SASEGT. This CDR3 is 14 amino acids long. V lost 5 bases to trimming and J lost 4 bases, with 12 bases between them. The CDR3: CASSQLGAGNTIYF. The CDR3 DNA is TGTGCCAGCAGTCAGCTGGGGGCAGGAAACACCATATATTTT.

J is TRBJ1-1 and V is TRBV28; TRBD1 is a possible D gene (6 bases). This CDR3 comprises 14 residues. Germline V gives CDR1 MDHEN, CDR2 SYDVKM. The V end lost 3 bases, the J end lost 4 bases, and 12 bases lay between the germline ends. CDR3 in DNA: TGTGCCAGCAGTTTGGGTGGGGGCGGCACTGAAGCTTTCTTT. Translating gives CASSLGGGGTEAFF.

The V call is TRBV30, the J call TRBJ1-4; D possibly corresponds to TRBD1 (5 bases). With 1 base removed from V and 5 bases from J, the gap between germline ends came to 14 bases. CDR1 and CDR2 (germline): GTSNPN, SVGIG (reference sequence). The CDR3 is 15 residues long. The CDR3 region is CAWSARAGLNEKLFF. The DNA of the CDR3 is TGTGCCTGGAGTGCTCGGGCAGGGTTAAATGAAAAACTGTTTTTT.

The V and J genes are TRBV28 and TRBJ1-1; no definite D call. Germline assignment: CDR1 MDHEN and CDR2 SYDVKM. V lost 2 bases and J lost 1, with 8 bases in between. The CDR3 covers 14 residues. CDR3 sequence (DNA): TGTGCCAGCAGTTTAAAGGCAGGGAACACTGAAGCTTTCTTT. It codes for CASSLKAGNTEAFF.

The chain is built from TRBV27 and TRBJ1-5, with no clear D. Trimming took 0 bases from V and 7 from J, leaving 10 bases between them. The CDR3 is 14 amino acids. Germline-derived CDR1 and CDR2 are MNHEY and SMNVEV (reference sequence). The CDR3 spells CASSLSSGSQPQHF. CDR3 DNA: TGTGCCAGCAGTTTATCCTCAGGCAGCCAGCCCCAGCATTTT.

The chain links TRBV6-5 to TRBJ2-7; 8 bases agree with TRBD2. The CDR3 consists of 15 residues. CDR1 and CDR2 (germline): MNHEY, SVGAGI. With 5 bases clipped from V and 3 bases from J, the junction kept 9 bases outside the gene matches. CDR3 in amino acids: CASSPREGQVYEQYF. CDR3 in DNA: TGTGCCAGCAGTCCCCGGGAGGGCCAGGTCTACGAGCAGTACTTC.

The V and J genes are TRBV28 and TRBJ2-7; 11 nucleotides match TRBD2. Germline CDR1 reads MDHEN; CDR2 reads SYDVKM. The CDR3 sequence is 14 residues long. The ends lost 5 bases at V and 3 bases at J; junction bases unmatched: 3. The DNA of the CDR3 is TGTGCCAGCAGTCCCCTAGCGGGAGGCTACGAGCAGTACTTC. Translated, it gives CASSPLAGGYEQYF.